The 14 T cell receptor beta chains in this list originate from one sample, sequenced in a study of cytomegalovirus exposure and HLA in healthy donors. PCR involved 60 Vbeta and 13 Jbeta primers. Sequencing used immunoSEQ multiplex PCR; TCRdb keeps in-frame clones, though not all of them. Of around 190,000 clones listed, over 75% were seen once; the top ten hold 2.4%. Sequenced material: PBMCs. Source of these receptors: a man in his 60s in good health and CMV-seronegative.

J is TRBJ2-5 and V is TRBV6-1; weak D call: TRBD2 (5 bases). V lost 4 bases, J lost 0 bases, and 9 bases lay in between. The germline V gene encodes CDR1 MNHNS and CDR2 SASEGT. The CDR3 contains 14 residues. In DNA, the CDR3 is TGTGCCAGCAGTGTAGGAGGAAACCAAGAGACCCAGTACTTC. This gives the protein CASSVGGNQETQYF.

This chain uses TRBV2 with TRBJ1-2, with 11 bases that match TRBD1. With V trimmed by 1 base and J by 3 bases, 1 base remained unmatched. CDR1 and CDR2 (germline): SNHLY, FYNNEI. The CDR3 spans 15 residues. Here the CDR3 DNA reads TGTGCCAGCAGTGAAGGGGGACAGGGGGACTATGGCTACACCTTC. Protein: CASSEGGQGDYGYTF.

This sequence joins TRBV30 and TRBJ2-5; tentative D call: TRBD2 (7 bases). The CDR3 is made up of 18 amino acids. The germline gives CDR1 GTSNPN, CDR2 SVGIG (reference sequence). V was cut by 5 bases and J by 13 bases, with 38 bases left in between. For the CDR3, the DNA is TGTGCCTGGGACCTATCCGGGGACATCCAGGATCCTAGCGGTGTGCGGTACTTC. This translates into CAWDLSGDIQDPSGVRYF.

This clone occurred a few times. The V call is TRBV9, the J call TRBJ1-1; 12 bases map to TRBD1. In germline, CDR1 is SGDLS, CDR2 YYNGEE. This CDR3 comprises 16 residues. V dropped 0 bases and J dropped 1; count of bases not matched to a gene: 1. This CDR3 reads CASSVAGQGANTEAFF. The CDR3 DNA follows: TGTGCCAGCAGCGTAGCGGGACAGGGGGCGAACACTGAAGCTTTCTTT.

The rearrangement uses TRBV4-1 and TRBJ2-3, with a weak D call TRBD2 (6 bases). The CDR3 runs to 13 residues. V lost 0 bases and J 9 bases, leaving 10 bases between the germline ends. Germline CDR1 is MGHRA and CDR2 is YSYEKL. The CDR3 loop is CASSQDLLATQYF. CDR3 in DNA: TGCGCCAGCAGCCAAGATCTACTAGCAACGCAGTATTTT.

The chain employs TRBV19 and TRBJ1-5; 9 bases match TRBD1. With 7 bases clipped from V and 5 bases from J, the junction kept 6 bases outside the gene matches. There are 14 residues in the CDR3. The V gene's germline CDR1 is LNHDA and CDR2 SQIVND (reference sequence). In DNA, the CDR3 is TGTGCCAGTACCGATGACAGGGGGTATCAGCCCCAGCATTTT. Translation gives CASTDDRGYQPQHF.

This clone was recorded only once. The chain links TRBV28 to TRBJ2-5; 12 positions agree with TRBD1. Per germline, CDR1 MDHEN and CDR2 SYDVKM. CDR3 length equals 16 residues. Trimming cost V 3 bases and J 5 bases; bases outside gene matches: 7. CDR3 residues: CASSFLGTGGWETQYF. The CDR3 bases are TGTGCCAGCAGTTTTCTCGGGACAGGGGGCTGGGAGACCCAGTACTTC.

The V call is TRBV29-1, the J call TRBJ2-1, with 10 positions matching TRBD2. The CDR3 totals 15 residues. V dropped 7 bases and J dropped 0; count of bases not matched to a gene: 6. Germline CDR1 reads SQVTM; CDR2 reads ANQGSEA. The CDR3: CSAGVAGGSYNEQFF. In DNA, the CDR3 is TGCAGCGCCGGAGTAGCGGGGGGCTCCTACAATGAGCAGTTCTTC.

V gene TRBV9 combines with J gene TRBJ2-1, with 8 bases identical to TRBD2. From germline, CDR1 is SGDLS and CDR2 YYNGEE. J was trimmed by 8 bases and V by 3 bases; bases with no gene match: 10. The CDR3 covers 15 residues. For the CDR3, the DNA is TGTGCCAGCAGCGCCCCCGGGACTAGTCCCTATGAGCAGTTCTTC. It encodes CASSAPGTSPYEQFF.

The rearrangement links TRBV5-5 to TRBJ2-7; a possible D gene is TRBD2 (5 bases). The V end was cut by 7 bases, the J end by 1 base, with 15 bases between. Per germline, CDR1 SGHKS and CDR2 YYEKEE (reference sequence). The CDR3 covers 14 residues. The CDR3 reads CASHHSRTSYEQYF. In DNA, the CDR3 is TGTGCCAGCCACCACAGCAGGACTTCCTACGAGCAGTACTTC. The whole variable domain, filled in from reference TRBV5-5 and TRBJ2-7, reads DAGVTQSPTHLIKTRGQQVTLRCSPISGHKSVSWYQQVLGQGPQFIFQYYEKEERGRGNFPDRFSARQFPNYSSELNVNALLLGDSALYLCASHHSRTSYEQYFGPGTRLTVT.

The V call is TRBV27, the J call TRBJ2-2; tentatively, D is TRBD1 (6 bases). Germline V gives CDR1 MNHEY, CDR2 SMNVEV (reference sequence). Trimming cost V 2 bases and J 7 bases, with 17 bases left between them. This CDR3 is 16 amino acids long. DNA of the CDR3: TGTGCCAGCAGTTTAAGTTCGGCAGGGGTGGACGGGGAGCTGTTTTTT. It is translated as CASSLSSAGVDGELFF.

The chain combines TRBV29-1 with TRBJ2-5, with D tentatively TRBD1 (5 bases). The J call is uncertain, as TRBJ2-7 better fits the DNA end. This CDR3 is 14 amino acids long. The germline gives CDR1 SQVTM, CDR2 ANQGSEA. The CDR3: CSVVDAGNVDEQYF. The DNA of the CDR3 is TGCAGCGTTGTAGACGCAGGGAATGTTGACGAGCAGTACTTC.

The chain employs TRBV19 and TRBJ1-1; 7 bases fit TRBD1. This CDR3 region has 16 residues. Per the germline V gene, CDR1 is LNHDA and CDR2 is SQIVND (reference sequence). The V and J ends lost 5 bases and 1 base, in that order; junction bases with no gene match: 10. The CDR3 DNA follows: TGTGCCAGTAGTTCACGCCGGACAGGTACGAACACTGAAGCTTTCTTT. Amino acids: CASSSRRTGTNTEAFF.

The chain employs TRBV30 and TRBJ1-3; D is possibly TRBD1 (5 bases). The CDR3 totals 15 residues. CDR1 is GTSNPN, CDR2 SVGIG, per germline (reference sequence). V lost 6 bases to trimming and J lost 4 bases, with 19 bases between them. The CDR3 spells CACRLRTLLGNTIYF. The CDR3 DNA reads TGTGCCTGTAGACTGAGGACACTACTCGGAAACACCATATATTTT.